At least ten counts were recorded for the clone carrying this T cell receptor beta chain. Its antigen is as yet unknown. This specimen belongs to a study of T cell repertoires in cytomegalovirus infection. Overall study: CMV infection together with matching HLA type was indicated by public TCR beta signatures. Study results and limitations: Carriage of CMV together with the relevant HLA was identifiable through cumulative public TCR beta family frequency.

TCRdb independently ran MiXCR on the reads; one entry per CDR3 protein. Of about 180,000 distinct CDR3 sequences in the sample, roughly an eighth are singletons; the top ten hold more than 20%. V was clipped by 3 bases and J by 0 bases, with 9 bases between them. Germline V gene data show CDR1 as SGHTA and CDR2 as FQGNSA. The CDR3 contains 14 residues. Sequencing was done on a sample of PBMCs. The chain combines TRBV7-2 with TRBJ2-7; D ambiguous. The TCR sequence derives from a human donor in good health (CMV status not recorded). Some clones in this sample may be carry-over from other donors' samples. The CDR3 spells CASSFQWSSYEQYF. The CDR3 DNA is TGTGCCAGCAGCTTCCAGTGGAGCTCCTACGAGCAGTACTTC.